This T cell receptor (beta chain) originates from a study of blood T cells in healthy people across ages. The V gene end was trimmed by 3 bases and the J gene end by 1 base; junction bases not matched to a gene: 4. CDR3 size: 15 residues. The germline gives CDR1 ENHRY, CDR2 SYGVKD. A second PCR, run for about 7 to 11 cycles, used a sample-barcoded 5' primer plus a J-beta primer mix. TCRdb ran MiXCR on the 5' RACE reads and lists one entry per CDR3 protein. The sample has roughly 1.5 million distinct CDR3 sequences, approximately 43% seen once. Healthy Russian Caucasian donors spanned ages about 6 to 100 years.

This clonotype was sampled from a woman younger than 35 in good health. Material: blood. V is TRBV10-3 and J is TRBJ1-1, with 8 bases that match TRBD1. The CDR3 reads CAISEPGQGNTEAFF. As DNA, the CDR3 is TGTGCCATCAGTGAACCAGGACAGGGGAACACTGAAGCTTTCTTT.